Each of the 18 T cell receptor beta chains below was sequenced from the same sample in a study of blood T cell repertoires in COVID-19. Using immunoSEQ multiplex PCR, the repertoire was profiled, and TCRdb retains in-frame clones only, with some absent. The sample yields about 170,000 clones, about 74% seen once. Material: peripheral blood. The source of these receptors is a man in his 60s with acute or convalescent COVID-19.

The chain has TRBV30 and TRBJ1-1; D unclear. Germline loops: CDR1 GTSNPN, CDR2 SVGIG (reference sequence). This CDR3 contains 13 residues. Between the trimmed V and J ends, which lost 5 bases and 4 bases, there was a span of 14 bases. The CDR3 coding sequence is TGTGCCTGGGCGCTAGAGGTGGGCACTGAAGCTTTCTTT. Amino acid sequence: CAWALEVGTEAFF.

The V gene is TRBV20-1, the J gene TRBJ2-7, with a weak D call TRBD2 (5 bases). This CDR3 spans 11 amino acids. The V end lost 3 bases, the J end lost 6 bases, and 9 bases lay between the germline ends. The germline V gene has CDR1 DFQATT and CDR2 SNEGSKA (reference sequence). This CDR3 is CSARDLLEQYF. DNA for the CDR3: TGCAGTGCTAGGGACTTACTCGAGCAGTACTTC.

This clone was seen a single time. The genes are TRBV6-2 or TRBV6-3 and TRBJ1-1; D remains ambiguous. The V and J ends lost 8 bases and 3 bases respectively, with 13 bases between them. Germline V gives CDR1 MNHEY, CDR2 SVGEGT. The CDR3 totals 13 residues. This CDR3 is CASRLRGYTEAFF. Here the CDR3 DNA reads TGTGCCAGCCGTTTACGTGGCTACACTGAAGCTTTCTTT.

The chain uses TRBV9 and TRBJ2-7; maybe TRBD1 (5 bases). The CDR3 is 14 amino acids. In germline, CDR1 is SGDLS, CDR2 YYNGEE. Trimming took off 0 bases at V and 2 bases at J, with 9 bases between the two ends. DNA for the CDR3: TGTGCCAGCAGCGTAGATCCAGGGACCTACGAGCAGTACTTC. It codes for CASSVDPGTYEQYF.

V and J are TRBV29-1 and TRBJ1-1, with D hard to call. Trimming removed 0 bases at V and 9 bases at J, with 11 bases between. Germline loops: CDR1 SQVTM, CDR2 ANQGSEA. The CDR3 totals 12 residues. The CDR3 DNA reads TGCAGCGTTGAAGAGTCCGGGAGAAAAGCTTTCTTT. It yields the protein CSVEESGRKAFF. Full variable domain (outside the CDR3, taken from reference TRBV29-1 and TRBJ1-1): SAVISQKPSRDICQRGTSLTIQCQVDSQVTMMFWYRQQPGQSLTLIATANQGSEATYESGFVIDKFPISRPNLTFSTLTVSNMSPEDSSIYLCSVEESGRKAFFGQGTRLTVV.

J is TRBJ1-2 and V is TRBV28; 8 nucleotides match TRBD1. In germline, CDR1 is MDHEN, CDR2 SYDVKM. The CDR3 runs to 16 residues. Trimming took 5 bases from V and 0 from J; bases not matched to a gene: 8. The CDR3 DNA sequence: TGTGCCAGCAGTCTAGACGGGACAGGCGCTAACTATGGCTACACCTTC. Its translation is CASSLDGTGANYGYTF.

This clone has only a few counts. This chain connects TRBV2 to TRBJ2-1, with 10 nucleotides matching TRBD2. The trim removed 6 bases at V and 6 bases at J, leaving 8 bases unmatched. The CDR3 is made up of 15 amino acids. Germline V lookup: CDR1 SNHLY, CDR2 FYNNEI. The CDR3 DNA is TGTGCCAGCAGCCTTACTAGCGGGGACTTCAATGAGCAGTTCTTC. This encodes CASSLTSGDFNEQFF.

The chain couples TRBV30 to TRBJ2-5; possibly TRBD2 for D (5 bases). The V end lost 2 bases, the J end lost 2 bases, and 9 bases lay between the germline ends. Germline assignment: CDR1 GTSNPN and CDR2 SVGIG (reference sequence). The CDR3 has 13 residues. Written as DNA, the CDR3 is TGTGCCTGGAGTTACGGGAAGCAAGAGACCCAGTACTTC. Residues: CAWSYGKQETQYF.

This clone was counted only a few times. The J gene is TRBJ2-1, the V gene TRBV7-7, with 10 bases aligning to TRBD2. The CDR3 is made up of 15 amino acids. The V gene end was trimmed by 2 bases and the J gene end by 8 bases; junction bases not matched to a gene: 6. Germline CDR1 is SSHAT and CDR2 is FNYEAQ (reference sequence). CDR3 nucleotides: TGTGCCAGCAGCTTATCCAGCGGGGGGGCCGATGAGCAGTTCTTC. Translation: CASSLSSGGADEQFF.

The chain employs TRBV5-1 and TRBJ1-1; 8 bases are a match to TRBD1. CDR3 size: 13 residues. CDR1 and CDR2 (germline): SGHRS, YFSETQ. The ends lost 3 bases at V and 7 bases at J; junction bases unmatched: 5. Here the CDR3 DNA reads TGCGCCAGCAGCTCACCCGACAGGGGTGAAGCTTTCTTT. Its protein is CASSSPDRGEAFF.

This sequence joins TRBV3-1 (or the pseudogene TRBV3-2) and TRBJ2-7; D might be TRBD2 (6 bases). The V end lost 4 bases, the J end lost 2 bases, and 15 bases lay between the germline ends. Germline-derived CDR1 and CDR2 are LGHDT and YNNKEL (reference sequence). There are 15 residues in the CDR3. The CDR3 spells CASSPRASGAYEQYF. CDR3 nucleotide sequence: TGTGCCAGCAGCCCCCGGGCCTCGGGGGCCTACGAGCAGTACTTC.

The sample holds a few counts of this clone. The rearrangement joins TRBV19 to TRBJ1-1; 7 nucleotides agree with TRBD1. The junction had 2 bases not matched to a gene; V was cut back by 3 bases and J by 1 base. The V gene's germline CDR1 is LNHDA and CDR2 SQIVND (reference sequence). The CDR3 runs to 14 residues. In DNA, the CDR3 is TGTGCCAGTAGTATGACAGGGACGAACACTGAAGCTTTCTTT. Residues: CASSMTGTNTEAFF.

In DNA form, the CDR3 reads TGTGCCAGTCATTTTTCCGGGGAGGGCGGGGAGCTGTTTTTT. Encoded protein: CASHFSGEGGELFF. The chain has TRBV19 and TRBJ2-2, with 7 bases identical to TRBD2. There are 14 residues in the CDR3. V trimming: 8 bases; J trimming: 7 bases; junction bases outside the gene matches: 10. Germline V gene lookup returns CDR1 LNHDA and CDR2 SQIVND (reference sequence). Variable domain in full (rest from reference TRBV19 and TRBJ2-2): DGGITQSPKYLFRKEGQNVTLSCEQNLNHDAMYWYRQDPGQGLRLIYYSQIVNDFQKGDIAEGYSVSREKKESFPLTVTSAQKNPTAFYLCASHFSGEGGELFFGEGSRLTVL.

The chain combines TRBV19 with TRBJ1-4, with 7 positions matching TRBD1. Germline-derived CDR1 and CDR2 are LNHDA and SQIVND (reference sequence). The CDR3 runs 17 residues. V lost 6 bases, J lost 0 bases, and 10 bases stayed unmatched. CDR3 bases: TGTGCCAGTAGCCCGAGTGGGCAGGGGGCAACTAATGAAAAACTGTTTTTT. Translation gives CASSPSGQGATNEKLFF. The whole variable domain, remainder taken from reference TRBV19 and TRBJ1-4, is DGGITQSPKYLFRKEGQNVTLSCEQNLNHDAMYWYRQDPGQGLRLIYYSQIVNDFQKGDIAEGYSVSREKKESFPLTVTSAQKNPTAFYLCASSPSGQGATNEKLFFGSGTQLSVL.

This clone was observed a handful of times. The chain uses TRBV9 and TRBJ2-7, with 7 bases identical to TRBD1. Germline V CDR1 and CDR2: SGDLS, YYNGEE. The CDR3 has 13 amino acids. Trimming took 7 bases from V and 2 from J; bases not matched to a gene: 6. In DNA, the CDR3 is TGTGCCAGCGCACTCGGGACAGCCTACGAGCAGTACTTC. Residues: CASALGTAYEQYF.

This sequence joins TRBV2 and TRBJ2-7, with D possibly being TRBD2 (5 bases). This CDR3 is 14 amino acids long. In germline, CDR1 is SNHLY, CDR2 FYNNEI. V shed 4 bases and J shed 3 bases, with 13 bases lying between them. The CDR3: CASSGVRGHYEQYF. CDR3 sequence (DNA): TGTGCCAGCAGTGGTGTCCGCGGGCACTACGAGCAGTACTTC.

The V call is TRBV5-6, the J call TRBJ2-1; TRBD1 matches at 10 bases. Germline CDR1 SGHDT, CDR2 YYEEEE. The ends lost 4 bases at V and 3 bases at J; junction bases unmatched: 4. The CDR3 contains 15 residues. CDR3 protein: CASSPGQGRYNEQFF. The CDR3 DNA reads TGTGCCAGCAGCCCGGGACAGGGGCGCTACAATGAGCAGTTCTTC.

The rearrangement joins TRBV19 to TRBJ2-1, with 11 bases lining up with TRBD1. The germline V gene encodes CDR1 LNHDA and CDR2 SQIVND (reference sequence). Trimming at V came to 3 bases and at J to 7 bases, leaving 5 bases not matched to a gene. The CDR3 runs 15 residues. The CDR3 bases are TGTGCCAGTAGTATGATGGGGACAGGGGGGAATGAGCAGTTCTTC. Its protein is CASSMMGTGGNEQFF.